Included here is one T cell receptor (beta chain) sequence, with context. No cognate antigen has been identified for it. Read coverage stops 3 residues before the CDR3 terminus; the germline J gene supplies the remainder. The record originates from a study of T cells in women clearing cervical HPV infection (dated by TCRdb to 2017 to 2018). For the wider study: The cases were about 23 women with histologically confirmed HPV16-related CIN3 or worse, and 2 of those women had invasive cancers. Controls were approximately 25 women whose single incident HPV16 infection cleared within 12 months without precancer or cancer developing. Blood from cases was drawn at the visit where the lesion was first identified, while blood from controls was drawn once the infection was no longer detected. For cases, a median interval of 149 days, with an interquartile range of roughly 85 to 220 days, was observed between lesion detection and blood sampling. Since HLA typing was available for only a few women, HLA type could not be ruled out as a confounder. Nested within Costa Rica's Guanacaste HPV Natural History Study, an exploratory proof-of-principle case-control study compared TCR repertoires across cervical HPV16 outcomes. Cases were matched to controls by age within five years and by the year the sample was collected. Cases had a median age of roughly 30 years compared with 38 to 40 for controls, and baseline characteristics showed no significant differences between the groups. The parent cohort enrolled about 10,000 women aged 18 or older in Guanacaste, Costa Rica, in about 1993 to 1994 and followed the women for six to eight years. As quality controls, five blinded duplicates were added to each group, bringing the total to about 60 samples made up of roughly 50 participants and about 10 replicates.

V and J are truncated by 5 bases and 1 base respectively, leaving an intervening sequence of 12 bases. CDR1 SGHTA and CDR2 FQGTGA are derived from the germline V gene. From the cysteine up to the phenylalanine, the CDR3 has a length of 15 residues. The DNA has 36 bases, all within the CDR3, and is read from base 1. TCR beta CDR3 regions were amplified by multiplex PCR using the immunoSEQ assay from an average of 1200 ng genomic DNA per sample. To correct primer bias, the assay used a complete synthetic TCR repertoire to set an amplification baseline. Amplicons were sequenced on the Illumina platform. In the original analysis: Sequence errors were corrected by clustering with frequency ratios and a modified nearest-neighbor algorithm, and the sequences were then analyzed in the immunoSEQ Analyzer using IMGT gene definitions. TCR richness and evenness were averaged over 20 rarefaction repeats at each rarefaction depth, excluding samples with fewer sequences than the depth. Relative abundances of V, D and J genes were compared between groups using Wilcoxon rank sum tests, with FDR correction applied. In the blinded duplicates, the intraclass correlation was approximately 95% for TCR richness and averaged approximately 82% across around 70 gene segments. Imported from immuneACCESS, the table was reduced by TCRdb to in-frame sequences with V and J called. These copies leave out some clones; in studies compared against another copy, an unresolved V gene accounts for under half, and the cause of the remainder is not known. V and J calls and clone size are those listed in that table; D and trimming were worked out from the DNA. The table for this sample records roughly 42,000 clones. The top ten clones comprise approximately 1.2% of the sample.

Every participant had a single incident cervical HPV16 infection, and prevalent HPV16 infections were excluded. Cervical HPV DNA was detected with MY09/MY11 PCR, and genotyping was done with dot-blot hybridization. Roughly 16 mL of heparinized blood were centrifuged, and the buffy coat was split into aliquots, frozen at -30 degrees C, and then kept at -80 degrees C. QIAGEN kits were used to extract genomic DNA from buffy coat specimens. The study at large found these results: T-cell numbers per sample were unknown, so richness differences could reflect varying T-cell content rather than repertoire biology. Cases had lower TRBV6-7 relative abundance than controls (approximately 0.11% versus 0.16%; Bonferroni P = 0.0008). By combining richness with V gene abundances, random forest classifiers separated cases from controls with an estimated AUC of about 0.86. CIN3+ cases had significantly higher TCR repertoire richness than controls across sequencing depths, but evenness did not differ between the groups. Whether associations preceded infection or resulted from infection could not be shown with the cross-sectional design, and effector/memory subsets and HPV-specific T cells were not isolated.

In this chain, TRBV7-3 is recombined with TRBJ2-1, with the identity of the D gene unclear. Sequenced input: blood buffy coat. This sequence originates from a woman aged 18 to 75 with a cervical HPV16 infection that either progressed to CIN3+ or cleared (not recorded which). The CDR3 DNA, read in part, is TGTGCCAGCAGCCCAGTTCTGGTGTCCTACAATGAG. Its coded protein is CASSPVLVSYNE. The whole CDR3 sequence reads CASSPVLVSYNEQFF.